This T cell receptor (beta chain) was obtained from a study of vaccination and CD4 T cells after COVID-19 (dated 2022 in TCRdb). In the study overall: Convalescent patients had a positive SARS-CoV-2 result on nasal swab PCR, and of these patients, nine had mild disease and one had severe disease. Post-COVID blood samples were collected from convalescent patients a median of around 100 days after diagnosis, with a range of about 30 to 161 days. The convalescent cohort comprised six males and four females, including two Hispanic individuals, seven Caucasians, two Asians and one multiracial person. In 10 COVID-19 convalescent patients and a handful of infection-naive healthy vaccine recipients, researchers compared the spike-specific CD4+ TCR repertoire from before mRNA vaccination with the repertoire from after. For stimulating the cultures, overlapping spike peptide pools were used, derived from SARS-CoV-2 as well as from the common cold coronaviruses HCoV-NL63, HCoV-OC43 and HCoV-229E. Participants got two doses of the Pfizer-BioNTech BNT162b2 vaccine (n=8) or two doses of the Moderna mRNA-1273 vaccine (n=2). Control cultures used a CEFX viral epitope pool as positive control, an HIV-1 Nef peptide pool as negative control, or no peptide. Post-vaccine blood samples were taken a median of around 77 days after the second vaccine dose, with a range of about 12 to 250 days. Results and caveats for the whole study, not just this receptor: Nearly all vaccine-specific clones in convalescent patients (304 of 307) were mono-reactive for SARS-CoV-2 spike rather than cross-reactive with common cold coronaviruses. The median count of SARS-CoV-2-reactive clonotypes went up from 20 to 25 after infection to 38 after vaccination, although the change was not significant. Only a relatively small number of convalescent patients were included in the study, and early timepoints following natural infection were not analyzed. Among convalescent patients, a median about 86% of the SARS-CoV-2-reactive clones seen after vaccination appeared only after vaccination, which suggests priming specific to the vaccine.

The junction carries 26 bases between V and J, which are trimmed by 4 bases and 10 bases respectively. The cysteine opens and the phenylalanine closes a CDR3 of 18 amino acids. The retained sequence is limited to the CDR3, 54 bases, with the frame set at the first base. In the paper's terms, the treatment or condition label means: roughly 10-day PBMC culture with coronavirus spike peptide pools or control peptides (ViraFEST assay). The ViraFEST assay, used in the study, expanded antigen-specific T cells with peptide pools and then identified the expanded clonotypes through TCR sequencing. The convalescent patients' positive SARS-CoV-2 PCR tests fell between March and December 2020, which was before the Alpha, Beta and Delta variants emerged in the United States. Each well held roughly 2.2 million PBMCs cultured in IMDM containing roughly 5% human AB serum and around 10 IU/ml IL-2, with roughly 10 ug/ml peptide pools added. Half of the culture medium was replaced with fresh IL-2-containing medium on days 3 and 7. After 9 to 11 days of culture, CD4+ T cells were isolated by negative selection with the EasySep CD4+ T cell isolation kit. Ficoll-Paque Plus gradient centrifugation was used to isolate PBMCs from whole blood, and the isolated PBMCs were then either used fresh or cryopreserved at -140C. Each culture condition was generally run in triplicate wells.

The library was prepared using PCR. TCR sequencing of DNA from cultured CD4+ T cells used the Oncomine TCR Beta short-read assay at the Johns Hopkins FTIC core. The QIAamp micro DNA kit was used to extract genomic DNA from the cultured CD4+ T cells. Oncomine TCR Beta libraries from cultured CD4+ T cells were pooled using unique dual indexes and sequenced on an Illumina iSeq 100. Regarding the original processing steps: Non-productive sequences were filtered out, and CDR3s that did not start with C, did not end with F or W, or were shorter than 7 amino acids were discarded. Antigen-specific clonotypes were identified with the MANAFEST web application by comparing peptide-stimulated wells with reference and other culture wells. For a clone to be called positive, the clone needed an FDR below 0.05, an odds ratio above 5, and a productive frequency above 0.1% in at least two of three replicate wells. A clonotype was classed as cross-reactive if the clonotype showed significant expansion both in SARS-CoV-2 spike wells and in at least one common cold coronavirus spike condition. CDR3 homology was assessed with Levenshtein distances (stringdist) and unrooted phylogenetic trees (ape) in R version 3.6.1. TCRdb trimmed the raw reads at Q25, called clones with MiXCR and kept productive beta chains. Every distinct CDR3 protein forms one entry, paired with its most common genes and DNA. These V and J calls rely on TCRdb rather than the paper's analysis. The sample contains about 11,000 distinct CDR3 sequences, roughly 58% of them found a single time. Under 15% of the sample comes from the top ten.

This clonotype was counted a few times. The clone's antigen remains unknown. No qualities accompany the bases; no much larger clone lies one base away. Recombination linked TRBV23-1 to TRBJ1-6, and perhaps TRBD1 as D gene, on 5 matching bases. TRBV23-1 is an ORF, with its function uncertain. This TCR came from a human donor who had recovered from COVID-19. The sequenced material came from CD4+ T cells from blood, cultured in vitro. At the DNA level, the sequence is TGCGCCAGCAGTCGGGCACCGGAGTTGGACGCAGGGTACTCACCCCTCCACTTT. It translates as CASSRAPELDAGYSPLHF.